The T cell receptor (beta chain) described here comes from a study of T cell changes during pregnancy in multiple sclerosis (dated by TCRdb to 2018 to 2020). At the level of the whole study: Changes in the T cell repertoire over the course of pregnancy were examined in this study in women with multiple sclerosis.

The germline V gene specifies MRHNA as CDR1 and SNTAGT as CDR2. Taken from cysteine to phenylalanine, the CDR3 has 14 residues. Just CDR3 DNA is preserved here, 42 bases in frame from base 1. Trimming removed 3 bases from V and 6 bases from J, leaving 13 bases between the germline ends. The library relied on the immunoSEQ multiplex PCR assay. Not all clones reach the TCRdb copy of this immuneACCESS table, which keeps in-frame sequences only. Checked studies attribute under half of the gap to unresolved V genes and leave the rest unexplained. For this sample the table gives under 70,000 clones, of which about 92% were detected only once. Jointly, the top ten make up just under 2% of the sample. As concerns this clone: Its antigen remains unidentified. Base qualities are missing; no much larger clone stands one base away.

The clonotype comes from a female donor in good health, enrolled as a control in a pregnancy study. Recombination connected TRBV6-4 to TRBJ2-3; TRBD2 is a weak D gene call, 6 bases matching. The sample here was peripheral blood, taken in the third trimester of pregnancy. The CDR3 region reads CASSEGTGGDTQYF. The nucleotides read TGTGCCAGCAGTGAGGGGACTGGTGGGGATACGCAGTATTTT.